This passage covers 8 T cell receptor beta chains from one sample sequenced in a study of T cell changes during pregnancy in multiple sclerosis (dated by TCRdb to about 2019). Libraries were prepared through the immunoSEQ multiplex PCR assay. TCRdb took over this immuneACCESS table, retaining in-frame rearrangements with V and J assigned. Such tables are incomplete; in checked studies, under half of the missing clones stem from an unresolved V gene, and the remainder is unexplained. The sample table contains around 79,000 clones; only one count was recorded for around nine tenths of them. More than 0.45% of the sample belongs to the ten largest clones. Sequences were derived from CD4+ T cells from peripheral blood mononuclear cells, sampled in the second trimester of pregnancy. The receptors derive from a female donor with multiple sclerosis, enrolled in a pregnancy study.

The chain recombines TRBV30 with TRBJ2-2, with 8 bases lining up with TRBD2. CDR1 is GTSNPN, CDR2 SVGIG, per germline (reference sequence). The V and J ends lost 3 bases and 5 bases, in that order; junction bases with no gene match: 8. The CDR3 extends over 15 amino acids. Here the CDR3 DNA reads TGTGCCTGGAGGCGGGGGGCGCCGTGGACCGGGGAGCTGTTTTTT. Protein sequence: CAWRRGAPWTGELFF.

V and J are TRBV7-8 and TRBJ2-1, with 12 nucleotides matching TRBD2. The V segment lost 4 bases and the J segment 5 bases; nucleotides outside the gene matches: 3. Germline CDR1 is SGHVS and CDR2 is FQNEAQ. This CDR3 has 15 residues. CDR3 coding DNA: TGTGCCAGCAGCTCACTAGCGGGGGGAGACAATGAGCAGTTCTTC. It translates to CASSSLAGGDNEQFF.

V and J are TRBV2 and TRBJ2-7; 10 bases fit TRBD1. This CDR3 region has 15 residues. From germline, CDR1 is SNHLY and CDR2 FYNNEI. Trimming removed 2 bases from V and 7 bases from J; junction bases left unmatched: 8. The CDR3 DNA sequence: TGTGCCAGCAGTGAATGGGGGACAGGGGTGGGAGAGCAGTACTTC. Translated: CASSEWGTGVGEQYF.

The chain uses TRBV9 and TRBJ2-2; 14 bases match TRBD2. Germline V gene data show CDR1 as SGDLS and CDR2 as YYNGEE. The CDR3 is made up of 20 amino acids. V shed 0 bases and J 5 bases; nucleotides not matched to a gene: 12. The CDR3 loop is CASSVAMAGLAGGGTGELFF. CDR3 nucleotide sequence: TGTGCCAGCAGCGTAGCTATGGCCGGACTAGCGGGAGGTGGTACCGGGGAGCTGTTTTTT.

The V and J genes are TRBV6-6 and TRBJ1-2; tentatively, D is TRBD1 (6 bases). The CDR3 runs 13 residues. The ends were cut back, 5 bases at V and 2 bases at J, with 9 bases in the middle. CDR1 is MNHNY, CDR2 SVGAGI, per germline (reference sequence). In DNA, the CDR3 is TGTGCCAGCAGTCCCGGGACAAACTATGGCTACACCTTC. Protein: CASSPGTNYGYTF.

The V and J genes are TRBV7-2 and TRBJ1-3; D gene uncertain. Trimming stripped 0 bases from V and 4 bases from J, with 13 bases between. Germline CDR1 and CDR2: SGHTA and FQGNSA. The CDR3 spans 16 residues. This CDR3 is CASSLAVSVSGNTIYF. The CDR3 nucleotides are TGTGCCAGCAGCTTAGCGGTCTCAGTATCGGGAAACACCATATATTTT.

The CDR3 coding sequence is TGTGCCAGCAGCTTATTTGCTGGGGGCGAGACCGGGGAGCTGTTTTTT. This sequence encodes CASSLFAGGETGELFF. This chain joins TRBV7-6 and TRBJ2-2; D perhaps matches TRBD1 (6 bases). V gave up 2 bases and J gave up 5 bases, with 15 bases separating them. Germline loops: CDR1 SGHVS, CDR2 FNYEAQ. The length of the CDR3 is 16 residues.

The chain carries TRBV11-2 and TRBJ2-2; a possible D gene is TRBD2 (5 bases). V lost 6 bases and J 2 bases, leaving 16 bases between the germline ends. Germline CDR1 and CDR2: SGHAT and FQNNGV. There are 16 residues in the CDR3. The CDR3 nucleotides read TGTGCCAGCAGTTATACGGGAACAGTAAACACCGGGGAGCTGTTTTTT. This gives the protein CASSYTGTVNTGELFF. Filled out from reference TRBV11-2 and TRBJ2-2, the complete variable domain reads EAGVAQSPRYKIIEKRQSVAFWCNPISGHATLYWYQQILGQGPKLLIQFQNNGVVDDSQLPKDRFSAERLKGVDSTLKIQPAKLEDSAVYLCASSYTGTVNTGELFFGEGSRLTVL.